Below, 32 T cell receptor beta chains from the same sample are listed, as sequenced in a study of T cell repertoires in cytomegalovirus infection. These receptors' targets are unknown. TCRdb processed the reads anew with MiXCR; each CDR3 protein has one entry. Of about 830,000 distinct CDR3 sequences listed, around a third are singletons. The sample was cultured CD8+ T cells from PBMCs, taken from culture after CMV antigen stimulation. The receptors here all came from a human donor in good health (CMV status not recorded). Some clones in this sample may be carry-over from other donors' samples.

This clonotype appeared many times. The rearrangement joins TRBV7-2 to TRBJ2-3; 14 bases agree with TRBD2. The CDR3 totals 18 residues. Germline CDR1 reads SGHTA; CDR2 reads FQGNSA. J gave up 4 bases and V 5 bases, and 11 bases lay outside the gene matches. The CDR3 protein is CASSIRLAGGPGADTQYF. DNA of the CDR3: TGTGCCAGCAGCATCCGACTAGCGGGGGGGCCGGGGGCAGATACGCAGTATTTT.

For the CDR3, the DNA is TGTGCCAGTAGTATCCTGGGGAACAATCAGCCCCAGCATTTT. Protein sequence: CASSILGNNQPQHF. V is TRBV19 and J is TRBJ1-5; D uncertain. Per the germline V gene, CDR1 is LNHDA and CDR2 is SQIVND (reference sequence). V gave up 3 bases and J gave up 3 bases, with 9 bases separating them. The CDR3 length is 14 residues.

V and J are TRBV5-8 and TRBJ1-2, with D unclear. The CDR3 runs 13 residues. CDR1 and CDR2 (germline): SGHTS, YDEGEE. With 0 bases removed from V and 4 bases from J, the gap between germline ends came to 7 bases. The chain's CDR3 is CASSLERIYGYTF. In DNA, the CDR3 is TGTGCCAGCAGCTTGGAACGGATCTATGGCTACACCTTC.

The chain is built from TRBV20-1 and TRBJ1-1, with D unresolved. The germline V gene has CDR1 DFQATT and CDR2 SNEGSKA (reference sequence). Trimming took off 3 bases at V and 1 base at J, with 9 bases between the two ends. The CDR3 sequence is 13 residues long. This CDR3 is CSARSDGNTEAFF. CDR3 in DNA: TGCAGTGCTAGGTCGGACGGGAACACTGAAGCTTTCTTT.

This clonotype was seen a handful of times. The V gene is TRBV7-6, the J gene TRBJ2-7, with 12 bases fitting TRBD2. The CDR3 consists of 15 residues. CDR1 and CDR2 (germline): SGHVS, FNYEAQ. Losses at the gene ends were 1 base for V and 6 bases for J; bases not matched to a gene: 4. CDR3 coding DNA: TGTGCCAGCAGCTTAGAAGGGACTAGCGGGCTCGAGCAGTACTTC. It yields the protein CASSLEGTSGLEQYF.

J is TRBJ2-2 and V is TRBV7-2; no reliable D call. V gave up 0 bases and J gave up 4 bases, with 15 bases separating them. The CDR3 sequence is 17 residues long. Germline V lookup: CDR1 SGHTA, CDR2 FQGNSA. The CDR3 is CASSLASQRLLTGELFF. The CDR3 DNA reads TGTGCCAGCAGCTTAGCATCCCAGCGTTTACTCACCGGGGAGCTGTTTTTT.

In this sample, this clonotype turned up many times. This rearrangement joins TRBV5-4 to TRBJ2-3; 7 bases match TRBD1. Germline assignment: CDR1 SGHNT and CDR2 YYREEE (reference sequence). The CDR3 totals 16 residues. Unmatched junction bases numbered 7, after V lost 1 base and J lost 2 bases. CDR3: CASSLLPGQSTDTQYF. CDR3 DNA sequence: TGTGCCAGCAGCTTGCTCCCGGGACAGTCCACAGATACGCAGTATTTT. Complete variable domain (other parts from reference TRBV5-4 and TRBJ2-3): ETGVTQSPTHLIKTRGQQVTLRCSSQSGHNTVSWYQQALGQGPQFIFQYYREEENGRGNFPPRFSGLQFPNYSSELNVNALELDDSALYLCASSLLPGQSTDTQYFGPGTRLTVL.

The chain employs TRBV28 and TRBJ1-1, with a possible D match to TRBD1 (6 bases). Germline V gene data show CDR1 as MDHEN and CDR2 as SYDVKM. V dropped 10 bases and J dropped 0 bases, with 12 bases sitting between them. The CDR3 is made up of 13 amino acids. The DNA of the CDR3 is TGTGCCACCCTACAGGGAATGAACACTGAAGCTTTCTTT. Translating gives CATLQGMNTEAFF. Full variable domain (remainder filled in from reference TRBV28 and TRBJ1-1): DVKVTQSSRYLVKRTGEKVFLECVQDMDHENMFWYRQDPGLGLRLIYFSYDVKMKEKGDIPEGYSVSREKKERFSLILESASTNQTSMYLCATLQGMNTEAFFGQGTRLTVV.

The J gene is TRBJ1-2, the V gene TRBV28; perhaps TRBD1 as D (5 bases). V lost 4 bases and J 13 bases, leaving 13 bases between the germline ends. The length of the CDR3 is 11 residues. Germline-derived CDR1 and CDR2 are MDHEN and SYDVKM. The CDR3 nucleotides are TGTGCCAGCAGTTCGGGGACGTCGGTCACCTTC. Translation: CASSSGTSVTF.

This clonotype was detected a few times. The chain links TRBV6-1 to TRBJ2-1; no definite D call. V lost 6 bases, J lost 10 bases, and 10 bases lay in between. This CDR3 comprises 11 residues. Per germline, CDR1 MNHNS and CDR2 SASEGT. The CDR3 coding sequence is TGTGCCAGCAGCGCCCCTCGGGAGCAGTTCTTC. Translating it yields CASSAPREQFF.

The CDR3 here is CASSESTFGADTQYF. The DNA for the CDR3 is TGCGCCAGCAGTGAGTCGACATTTGGGGCAGATACGCAGTATTTT. The chain links TRBV10-2 to TRBJ2-3; D not certain. Germline assignment: CDR1 WSHSY and CDR2 SAAADI. V lost 0 bases and J lost 4, with 11 bases in between. This CDR3 has 15 residues.

The CDR3 DNA follows: TGTGCCAGCAGCTTAGACAAGAACGGAGCTTTCTTT. Translating it yields CASSLDKNGAFF. The chain employs TRBV7-8 and TRBJ1-1, with D hard to call. This CDR3 is 12 amino acids long. The V end was cut by 1 base, the J end by 10 bases, with 10 bases between. From germline, CDR1 is SGHVS and CDR2 FQNEAQ.

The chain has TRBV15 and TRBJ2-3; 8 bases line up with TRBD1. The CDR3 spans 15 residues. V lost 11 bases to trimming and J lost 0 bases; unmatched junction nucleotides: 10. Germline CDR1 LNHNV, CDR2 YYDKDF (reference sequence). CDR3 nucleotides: TGTGCCTCGAACCTTGGACAGGGAAGCACAGATACGCAGTATTTT. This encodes CASNLGQGSTDTQYF.

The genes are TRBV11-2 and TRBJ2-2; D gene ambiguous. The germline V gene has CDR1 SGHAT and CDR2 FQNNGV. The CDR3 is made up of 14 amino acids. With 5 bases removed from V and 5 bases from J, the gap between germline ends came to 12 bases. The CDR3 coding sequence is TGTGCCAGCAGCCCCGACCCGCGAACCGGGGAGCTGTTTTTT. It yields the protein CASSPDPRTGELFF. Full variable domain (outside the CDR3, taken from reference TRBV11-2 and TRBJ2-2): EAGVAQSPRYKIIEKRQSVAFWCNPISGHATLYWYQQILGQGPKLLIQFQNNGVVDDSQLPKDRFSAERLKGVDSTLKIQPAKLEDSAVYLCASSPDPRTGELFFGEGSRLTVL.

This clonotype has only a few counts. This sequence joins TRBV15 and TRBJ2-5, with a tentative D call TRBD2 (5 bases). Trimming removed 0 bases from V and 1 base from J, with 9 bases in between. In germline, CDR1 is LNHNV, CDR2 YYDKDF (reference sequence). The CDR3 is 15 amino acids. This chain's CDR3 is CATSREEDLQETQYF. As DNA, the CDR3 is TGTGCCACCAGCAGAGAGGAGGATCTCCAAGAGACCCAGTACTTC.

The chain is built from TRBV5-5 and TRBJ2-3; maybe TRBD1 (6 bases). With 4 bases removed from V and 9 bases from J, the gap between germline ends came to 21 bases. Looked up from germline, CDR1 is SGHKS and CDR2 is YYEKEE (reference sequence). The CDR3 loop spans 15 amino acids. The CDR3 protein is CASSPWAGARETQYF. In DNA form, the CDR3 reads TGTGCCAGCAGCCCCTGGGCAGGGGCCAGAGAGACGCAGTATTTT.

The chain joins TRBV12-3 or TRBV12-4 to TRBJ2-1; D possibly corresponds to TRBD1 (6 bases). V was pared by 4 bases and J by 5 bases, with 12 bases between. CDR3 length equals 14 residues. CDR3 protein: CASSSTGMDNEQFF. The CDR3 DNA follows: TGTGCCAGCAGTTCAACAGGGATGGACAATGAGCAGTTCTTC.

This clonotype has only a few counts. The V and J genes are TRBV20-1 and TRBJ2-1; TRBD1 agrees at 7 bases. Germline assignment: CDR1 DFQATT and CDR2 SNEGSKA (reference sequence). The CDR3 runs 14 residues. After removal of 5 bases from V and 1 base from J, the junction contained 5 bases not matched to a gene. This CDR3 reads CSALTGMSYNEQFF. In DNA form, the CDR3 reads TGCAGTGCTTTGACAGGGATGTCCTACAATGAGCAGTTCTTC.

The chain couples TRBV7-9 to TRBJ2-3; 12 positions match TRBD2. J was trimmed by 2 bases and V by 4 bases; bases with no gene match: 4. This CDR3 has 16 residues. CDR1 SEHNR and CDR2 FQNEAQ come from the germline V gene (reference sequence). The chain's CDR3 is CASSWTSGAITDTQYF. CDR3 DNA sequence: TGTGCCAGCAGCTGGACTAGCGGGGCCATCACAGATACGCAGTATTTT. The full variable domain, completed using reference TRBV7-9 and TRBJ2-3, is DTGVSQNPRHKITKRGQNVTFRCDPISEHNRLYWYRQTLGQGPEFLTYFQNEAQLEKSRLLSDRFSAERPKGSFSTLEIQRTEQGDSAMYLCASSWTSGAITDTQYFGPGTRLTVL.

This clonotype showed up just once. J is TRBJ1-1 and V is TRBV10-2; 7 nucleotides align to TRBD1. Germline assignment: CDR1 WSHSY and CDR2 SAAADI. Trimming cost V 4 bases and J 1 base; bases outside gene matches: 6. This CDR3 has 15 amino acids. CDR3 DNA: TGCGCCAGCAGTGGACAGGGCTCAAGGAACACTGAAGCTTTCTTT. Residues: CASSGQGSRNTEAFF.

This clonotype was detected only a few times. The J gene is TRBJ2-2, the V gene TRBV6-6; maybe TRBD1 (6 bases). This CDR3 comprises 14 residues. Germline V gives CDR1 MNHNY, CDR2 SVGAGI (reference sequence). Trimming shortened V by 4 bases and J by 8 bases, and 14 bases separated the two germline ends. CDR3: CASSFSGERGELFF. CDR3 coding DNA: TGTGCCAGCAGTTTTTCAGGGGAACGGGGGGAGCTGTTTTTT.

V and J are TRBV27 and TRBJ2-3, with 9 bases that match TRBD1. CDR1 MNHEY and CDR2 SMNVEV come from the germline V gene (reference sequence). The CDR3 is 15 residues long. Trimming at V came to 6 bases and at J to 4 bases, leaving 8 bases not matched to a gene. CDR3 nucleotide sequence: TGTGCCAGCAGCCCGGGACAGGGAAGCGCAGATACGCAGTATTTT. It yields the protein CASSPGQGSADTQYF.

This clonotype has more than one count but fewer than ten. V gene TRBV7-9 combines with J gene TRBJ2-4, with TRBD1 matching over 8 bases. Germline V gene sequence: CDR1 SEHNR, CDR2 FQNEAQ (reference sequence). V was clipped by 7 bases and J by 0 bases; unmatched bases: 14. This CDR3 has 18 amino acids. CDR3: CASIPEDRVGLAKNIQYF. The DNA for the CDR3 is TGTGCCAGCATCCCGGAGGACAGGGTAGGACTAGCCAAAAACATTCAGTACTTC.

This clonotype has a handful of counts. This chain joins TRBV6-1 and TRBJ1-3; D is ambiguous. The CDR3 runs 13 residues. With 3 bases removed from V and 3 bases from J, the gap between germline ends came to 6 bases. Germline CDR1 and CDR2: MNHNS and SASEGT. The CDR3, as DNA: TGTGCCAGCAGTGACGTTGGTGGAAACACCATATATTTT. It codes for CASSDVGGNTIYF.

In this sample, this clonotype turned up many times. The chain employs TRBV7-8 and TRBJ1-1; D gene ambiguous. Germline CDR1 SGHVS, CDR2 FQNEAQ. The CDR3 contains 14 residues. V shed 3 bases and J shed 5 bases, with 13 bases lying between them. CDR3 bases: TGTGCCAGCAGCTTCTACACCACGGGGACTGAAGCTTTCTTT. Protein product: CASSFYTTGTEAFF.

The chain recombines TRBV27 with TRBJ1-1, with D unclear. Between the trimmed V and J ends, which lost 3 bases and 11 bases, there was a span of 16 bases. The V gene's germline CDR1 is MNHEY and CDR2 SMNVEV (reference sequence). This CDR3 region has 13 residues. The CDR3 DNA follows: TGTGCCAGCAGTTTCGGGCCACCTCTCGGGGCTTTCTTT. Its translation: CASSFGPPLGAFF.

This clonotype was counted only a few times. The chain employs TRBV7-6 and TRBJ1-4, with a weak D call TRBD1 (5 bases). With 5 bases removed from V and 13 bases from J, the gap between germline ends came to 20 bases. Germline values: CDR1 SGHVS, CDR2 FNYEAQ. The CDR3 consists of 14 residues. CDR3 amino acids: CASSTISDPDRLFF. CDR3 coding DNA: TGTGCCAGCAGCACCATATCGGACCCAGACAGACTGTTTTTT. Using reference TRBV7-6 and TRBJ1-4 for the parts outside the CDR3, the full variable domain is GAGVSQSPRYKVTKRGQDVALRCDPISGHVSLYWYRQALGQGPEFLTYFNYEAQQDKSGLPNDRFSAERPEGSISTLTIQRTEQRDSAMYRCASSTISDPDRLFFGSGTQLSVL.

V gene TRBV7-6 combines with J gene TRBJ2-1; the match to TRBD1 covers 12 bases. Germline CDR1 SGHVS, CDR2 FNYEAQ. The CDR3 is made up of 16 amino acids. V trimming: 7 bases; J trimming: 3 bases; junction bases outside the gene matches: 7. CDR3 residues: CASNRGQGAFYNEQFF. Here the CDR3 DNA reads TGTGCCAGCAACCGGGGACAGGGGGCGTTCTACAATGAGCAGTTCTTC.

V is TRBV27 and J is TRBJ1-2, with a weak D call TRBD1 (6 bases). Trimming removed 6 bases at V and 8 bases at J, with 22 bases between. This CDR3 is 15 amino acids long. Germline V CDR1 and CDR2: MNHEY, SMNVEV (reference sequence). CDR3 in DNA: TGTGCCAGCAGCGTTGCCATAGGCGGGGGCCGGGGCTACACCTTC. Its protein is CASSVAIGGGRGYTF.

CDR3 bases: TGTGCCAGCAGTTACTCGTGGGGGGACACCACAGATACGCAGTATTTT. Translated: CASSYSWGDTTDTQYF. The chain couples TRBV6-5 to TRBJ2-3; D might be TRBD1 or TRBD2, each matching 6 bases. Between the trimmed V and J ends, which lost 0 bases and 2 bases, there was a span of 12 bases. This CDR3 is 16 amino acids long. Germline CDR1 reads MNHEY; CDR2 reads SVGAGI.

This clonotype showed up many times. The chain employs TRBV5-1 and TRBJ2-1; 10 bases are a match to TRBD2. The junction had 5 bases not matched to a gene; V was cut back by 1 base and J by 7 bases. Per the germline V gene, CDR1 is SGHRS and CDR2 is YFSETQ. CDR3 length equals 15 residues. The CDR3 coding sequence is TGCGCCAGCAGCTTGAAAGCGGGGGGGCCGAATGAGCAGTTCTTC. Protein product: CASSLKAGGPNEQFF.

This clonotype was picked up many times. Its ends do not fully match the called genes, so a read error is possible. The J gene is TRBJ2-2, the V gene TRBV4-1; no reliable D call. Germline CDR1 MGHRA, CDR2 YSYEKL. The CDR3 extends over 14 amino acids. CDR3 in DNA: TGTGCCAGCAGCCAAGAAGGTGGGACCGGGGAGCTGTTTTTT. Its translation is CASSQEGGTGELFF.